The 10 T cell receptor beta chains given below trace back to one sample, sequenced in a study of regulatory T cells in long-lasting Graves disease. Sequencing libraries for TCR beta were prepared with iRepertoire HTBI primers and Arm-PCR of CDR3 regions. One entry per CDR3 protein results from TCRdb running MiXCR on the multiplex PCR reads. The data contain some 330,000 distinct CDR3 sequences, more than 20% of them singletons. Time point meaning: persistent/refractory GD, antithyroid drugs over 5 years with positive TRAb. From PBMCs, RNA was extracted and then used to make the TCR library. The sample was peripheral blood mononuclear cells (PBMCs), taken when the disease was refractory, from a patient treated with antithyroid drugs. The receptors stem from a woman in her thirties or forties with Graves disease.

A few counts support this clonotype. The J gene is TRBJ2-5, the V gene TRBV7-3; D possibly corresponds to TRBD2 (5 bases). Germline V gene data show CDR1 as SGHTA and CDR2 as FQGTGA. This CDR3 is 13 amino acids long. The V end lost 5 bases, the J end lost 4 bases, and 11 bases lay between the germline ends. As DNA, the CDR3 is TGTGCCAGCAGCCTAAAAAGCGGAGAGACCCAGTACTTC. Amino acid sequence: CASSLKSGETQYF. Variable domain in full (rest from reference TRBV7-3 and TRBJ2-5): GAGVSQTPSNKVTEKGKYVELRCDPISGHTALYWYRQSLGQGPEFLIYFQGTGAADDSGLPNDRFFAVRPEGSVSTLKIQRTERGDSAVYLCASSLKSGETQYFGPGTRLLVL.

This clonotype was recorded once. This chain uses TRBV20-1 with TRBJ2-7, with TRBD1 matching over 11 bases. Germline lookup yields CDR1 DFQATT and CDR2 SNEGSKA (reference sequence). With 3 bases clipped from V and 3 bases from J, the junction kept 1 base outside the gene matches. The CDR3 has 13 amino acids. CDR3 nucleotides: TGCAGTGCTAGGGGACAGGGGGTCTACGAGCAGTACTTC. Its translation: CSARGQGVYEQYF.

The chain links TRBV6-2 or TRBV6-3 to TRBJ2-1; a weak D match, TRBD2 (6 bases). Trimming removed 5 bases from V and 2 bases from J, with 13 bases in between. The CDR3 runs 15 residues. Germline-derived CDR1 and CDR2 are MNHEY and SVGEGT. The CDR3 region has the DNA TGTGCCAGCAGTGAAGTCGGCGGGACCTACAATGAGCAGTTCTTC. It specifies CASSEVGGTYNEQFF.

CDR3 nucleotides: TGTGCCAGCAGTGACGAGGTTTTCACAGATACGCAGTATTTT. This translates into CASSDEVFTDTQYF. The rearrangement links TRBV6-2 or TRBV6-3 to TRBJ2-3, with unresolved D. With 5 bases removed from V and 2 bases from J, the gap between germline ends came to 11 bases. The CDR3 is 14 residues long. Germline values: CDR1 MNHEY, CDR2 SVGEGT.

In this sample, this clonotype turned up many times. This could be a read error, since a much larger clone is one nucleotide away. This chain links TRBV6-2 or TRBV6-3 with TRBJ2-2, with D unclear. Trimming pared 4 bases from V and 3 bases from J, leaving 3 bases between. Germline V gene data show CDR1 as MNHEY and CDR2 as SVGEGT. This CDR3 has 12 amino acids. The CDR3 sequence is CASSWYTGELFF. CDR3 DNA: TGTGCCAGCAGTTGGTACACCGGGGAGCTGTTTTTT.

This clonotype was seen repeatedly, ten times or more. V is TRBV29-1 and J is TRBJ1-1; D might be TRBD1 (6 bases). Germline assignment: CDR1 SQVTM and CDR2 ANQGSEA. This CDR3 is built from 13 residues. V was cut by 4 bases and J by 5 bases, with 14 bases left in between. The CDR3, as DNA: TGCAGCGTTGTGTACAGGGACGGGACTGAAGCTTTCTTT. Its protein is CSVVYRDGTEAFF. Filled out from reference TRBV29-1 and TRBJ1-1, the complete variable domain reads SAVISQKPSRDICQRGTSLTIQCQVDSQVTMMFWYRQQPGQSLTLIATANQGSEATYESGFVIDKFPISRPNLTFSTLTVSNMSPEDSSIYLCSVVYRDGTEAFFGQGTRLTVV.

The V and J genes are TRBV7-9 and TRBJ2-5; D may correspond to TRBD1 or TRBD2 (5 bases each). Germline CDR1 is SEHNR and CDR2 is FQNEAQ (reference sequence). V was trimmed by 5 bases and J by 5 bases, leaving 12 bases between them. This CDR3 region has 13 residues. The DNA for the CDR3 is TGTGCCAGCAGCCAGACAGAGGGGGAGACCCAGTACTTC. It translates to CASSQTEGETQYF.

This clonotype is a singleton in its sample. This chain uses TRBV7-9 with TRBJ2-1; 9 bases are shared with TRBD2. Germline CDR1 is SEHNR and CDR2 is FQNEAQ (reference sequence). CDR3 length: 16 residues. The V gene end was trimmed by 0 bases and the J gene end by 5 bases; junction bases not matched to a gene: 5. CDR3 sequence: CASSLALTSGNNEQFF. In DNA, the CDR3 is TGTGCCAGCAGCTTAGCGTTGACTAGCGGTAACAATGAGCAGTTCTTC.

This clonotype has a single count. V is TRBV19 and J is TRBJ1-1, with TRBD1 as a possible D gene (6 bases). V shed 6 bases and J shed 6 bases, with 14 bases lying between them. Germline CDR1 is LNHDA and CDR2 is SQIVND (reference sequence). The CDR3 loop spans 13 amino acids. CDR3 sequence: CASSKRQVSEAFF. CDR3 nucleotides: TGTGCCAGTAGCAAAAGACAGGTCTCTGAAGCTTTCTTT.

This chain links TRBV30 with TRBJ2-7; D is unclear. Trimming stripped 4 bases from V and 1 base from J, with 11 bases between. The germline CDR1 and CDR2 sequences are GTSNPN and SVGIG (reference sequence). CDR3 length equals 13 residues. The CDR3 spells CAWNPGPSYEQYF. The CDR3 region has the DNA TGTGCCTGGAATCCCGGACCATCCTACGAGCAGTACTTC.